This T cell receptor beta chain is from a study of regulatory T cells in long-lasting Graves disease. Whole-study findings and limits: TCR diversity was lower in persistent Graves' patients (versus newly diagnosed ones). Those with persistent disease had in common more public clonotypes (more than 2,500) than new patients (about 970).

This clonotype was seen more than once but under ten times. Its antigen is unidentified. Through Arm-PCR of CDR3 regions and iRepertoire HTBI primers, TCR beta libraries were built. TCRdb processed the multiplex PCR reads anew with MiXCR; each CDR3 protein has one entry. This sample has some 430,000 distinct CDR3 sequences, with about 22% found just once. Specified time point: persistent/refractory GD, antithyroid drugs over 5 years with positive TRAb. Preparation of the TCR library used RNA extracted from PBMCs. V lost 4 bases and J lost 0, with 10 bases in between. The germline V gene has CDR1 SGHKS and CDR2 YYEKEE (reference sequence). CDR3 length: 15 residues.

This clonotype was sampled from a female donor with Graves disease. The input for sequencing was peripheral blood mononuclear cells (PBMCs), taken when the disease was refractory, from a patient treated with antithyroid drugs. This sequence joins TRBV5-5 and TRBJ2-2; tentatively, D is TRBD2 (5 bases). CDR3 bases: TGTGCCAGCAGCCCGGACTTACCGAACACCGGGGAGCTGTTTTTT. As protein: CASSPDLPNTGELFF. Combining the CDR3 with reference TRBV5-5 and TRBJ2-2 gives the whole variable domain DAGVTQSPTHLIKTRGQQVTLRCSPISGHKSVSWYQQVLGQGPQFIFQYYEKEERGRGNFPDRFSARQFPNYSSELNVNALLLGDSALYLCASSPDLPNTGELFFGEGSRLTVL.